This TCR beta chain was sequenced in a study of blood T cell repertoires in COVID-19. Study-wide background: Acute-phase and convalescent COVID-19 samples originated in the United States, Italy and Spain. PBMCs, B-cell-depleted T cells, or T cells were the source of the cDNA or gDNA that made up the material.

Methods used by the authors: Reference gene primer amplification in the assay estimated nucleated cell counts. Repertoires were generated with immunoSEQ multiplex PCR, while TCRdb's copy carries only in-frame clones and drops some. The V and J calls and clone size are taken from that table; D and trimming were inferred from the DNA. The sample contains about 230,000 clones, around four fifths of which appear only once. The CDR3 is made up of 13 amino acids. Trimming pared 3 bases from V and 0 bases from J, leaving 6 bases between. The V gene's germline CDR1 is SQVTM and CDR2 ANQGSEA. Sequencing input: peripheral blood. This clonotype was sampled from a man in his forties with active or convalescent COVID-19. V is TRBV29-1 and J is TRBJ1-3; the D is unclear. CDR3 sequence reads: CSVDLRSGNTIYF. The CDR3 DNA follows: TGCAGCGTTGATCTGCGCTCTGGAAACACCATATATTTT.